This T cell receptor beta chain was found in a study of T cell responses to AZD1222 COVID-19 vaccine (dated by TCRdb to about 2021). For the study in its entirety: AZD1222 recipients with second doses at about 4 weeks or about 12 weeks were pooled, because spike-specific TCR depth and breadth did not differ between schedules. A total of approximately 250 trial participants underwent TCR sequencing, of whom nearly 210 had received two doses of AZD1222 and roughly 26 had received two doses of the MenACWY control vaccine. Trial participants were enrolled by age into subgroups of 18-55, 56-69 and 70-plus years, and about 150, 27 and 61 TCR-sequenced participants, respectively, were included in these subgroups.

As regards this clone: What antigen it recognizes has not been identified. No qualities accompany the bases; no much larger clone lies one base away.

What the work shows at the level of the full study, not this receptor alone: No day 14 peak-response samples were available, so repertoires were characterized only after the peak T cell response. Conclusions about previously exposed vaccinees were limited because only six AZD1222 recipients were SARS-CoV-2 seropositive at baseline. Participants were mostly white British and included more females than males, and it was suggested by the authors that clonal diversity may have been underestimated. After two AZD1222 doses, spike-specific TCR breadth and depth were significantly higher than at day 0 and than in MenACWY recipients. The vaccine-associated CD4 TCRs covered the entire spike protein, and the dominant responses fell in regions 160-218 and 743-854. In the small 56-69-year group, the increase in depth fell short of significance, most likely because of low power. Epitopes outside the regions mutated in the B.1.351 and B.1.1.7 variants were reportedly recognized by nearly half of the unique spike-specific TCRs.

The CDR3 regions of human TCRbeta chains were subjected to immunosequencing. Concerning the study's data processing: Repertoire TCRs were matched against a reference library of SARS-CoV-2-specific TCRs generated with the MIRA antigen-specificity platform. Breadth meant the fraction of unique TCRs that were SARS-CoV-2-associated, whereas depth meant the fraction of total T cells that were SARS-CoV-2-associated. Using the MIRA data, each spike-specific TCR was assigned both to the spike region to which the TCR was reactive and to a CD4 or CD8 class. Log10-transformed breadth and depth values were compared by one-way ANOVA with Sidak's multiple comparisons tests. TCRdb provides this immuneACCESS table in a form limited to in-frame rearrangements. Some clones are lacking; in checked studies, under half of them reflect an unresolved V gene, and why the rest are absent is not known. V and J calls plus clone size are reproduced from that table; the DNA served to infer D and trimming. Across this sample there are roughly 130,000 clones, with 92% seen only once. Jointly, the top ten make up over 1.5% of the sample.

Including cysteine and phenylalanine, the CDR3 has 15 amino acids. The entry retains the CDR3 DNA only, 45 bases that are in frame from base 1. CDR1 and CDR2 are read off the germline V gene as SGDLS and YYNGEE. V lost 4 bases and J lost 7 bases; the stretch between them is 21 bases long. In light of the paper, this sample's time point label describes: baseline before first vaccination. Vaccinee samples were obtained from the UK trials COV001 and COV002, which included a single-blind randomized controlled phase 2/3 trial of AZD1222 (ChAdOx1 nCoV-19) in healthy adults. Trial participant PBMC samples were collected at day 0 and day 28 after the second dose for TCRbeta chain sequencing.

The clonotype comes from an adult in good health. Recombination linked TRBV9 to TRBJ2-7, with a weak D call of TRBD2 (6 bases match). Sequencing was performed on peripheral blood, taken on day 0 of AZD1222 vaccination. The CDR3 sequence is CASSISGTASQEQYF. The nucleotides are TGTGCCAGCAGCATCTCTGGGACTGCGAGCCAGGAGCAGTACTTC.